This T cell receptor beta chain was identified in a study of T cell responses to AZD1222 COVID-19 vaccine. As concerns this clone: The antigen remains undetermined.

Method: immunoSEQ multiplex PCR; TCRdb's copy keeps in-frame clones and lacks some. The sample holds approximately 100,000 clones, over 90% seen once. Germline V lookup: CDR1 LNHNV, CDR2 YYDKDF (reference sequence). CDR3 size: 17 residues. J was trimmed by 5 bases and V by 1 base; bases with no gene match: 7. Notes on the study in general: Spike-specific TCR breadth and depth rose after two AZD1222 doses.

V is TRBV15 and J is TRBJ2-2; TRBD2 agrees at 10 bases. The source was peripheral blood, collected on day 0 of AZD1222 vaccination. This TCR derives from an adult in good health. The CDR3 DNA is TGTGCCACCAGCAGAGGGAGCATTAGCGGGAGGACCGGGGAGCTGTTTTTT. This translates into CATSRGSISGRTGELFF.